This T cell receptor (beta chain) came from a study of blood T cell repertoires in COVID-19. The Seattle patients joined while their infection was active and were tracked longitudinally afterward. In the original analysis: Amplifying reference gene primers gave estimates of nucleated cell counts. The data were produced by immunoSEQ multiplex PCR, yet TCRdb's version contains in-frame clones alone and is incomplete. V, J and clone size were drawn from that table, and D and trimming were deduced from the DNA. The table includes 250,000 to 300,000 clones, about nine tenths detected once. CDR1 is ENHRY, CDR2 SYGVKD, per germline. CDR3 length: 14 residues. The J segment lost 4 bases and the V segment lost 6 bases, leaving 7 bases of the junction unmatched.

This chain connects TRBV10-3 to TRBJ1-2; 8 bases fit TRBD1. The specimen was peripheral blood. The sequence came from a woman in her 30s with COVID-19, enrolled during active disease. CDR3 region: CAIRNGQGIYGYTF. Here the CDR3 DNA reads TGTGCCATCAGGAACGGACAGGGAATCTATGGCTACACCTTC.